The rows below give T cell receptor beta chains drawn from one sample of a study of blood T cell repertoires in COVID-19. Data came from immunoSEQ multiplex PCR; TCRdb stores just in-frame clones and leaves some out. The sample has 150,000 or so clones, less than 85% seen once; the top ten hold 6.5% to 8.5%. Sequencing was performed on peripheral blood. The receptors stem from a middle-aged woman with COVID-19, enrolled during active disease. Each CDR3 is given with its conserved first and last residue. Fields, in order: D gene, clone size, V gene, J gene, CDR3 DNA, CDR3 protein. A D gene is named only where the DNA matches it firmly. For some rows the clone size is stated as once, few or many, or as a class when expanded; others skip it.

TRBD1	-	TRBV5-1	TRBJ2-5	TGCGCCAGCAGCACCGGACAGGGCTTTTCGAGAGAGACCCAGTACTTC	CASSTGQGFSRETQYF
TRBD2	-	TRBV7-9	TRBJ2-5	TGTGCCAGCAGCTTAGCCGGGAGGCTGGAGACCCAGTACTTC	CASSLAGRLETQYF
-	-	TRBV12-3/TRBV12-4	TRBJ2-1	TGTGCCAGCAGCGAGGTGAATGAGCAGTTCTTC	CASSEVNEQFF
-	-	TRBV9	TRBJ2-2	TGTGCCAGCACTTCGGTTATCGGGGAGCTGTTTTTT	CASTSVIGELFF
-	-	TRBV25-1	TRBJ1-4	TGTGCCAGCAGCCCGCCGGGGATAAGGGAAAAACTGTTTTTT	CASSPPGIREKLFF
TRBD1	-	TRBV5-1	TRBJ2-7	TGCGCCAGCAGTTTAACAGGGGATCCCGGTCGCGAGCAGTACTTC	CASSLTGDPGREQYF
TRBD1	-	TRBV27	TRBJ1-2	TGTGCCAGCAGACAGGGGAGGAATGGCTACACCTTC	CASRQGRNGYTF
-	-	TRBV30	TRBJ2-1	TGTGCCTGGAGTGTTGGAGTAGACAATGAGCAGTTCTTC	CAWSVGVDNEQFF
-	-	TRBV6-5	TRBJ2-2	TGTGCCAGCACCTCTTCCACCGGGGAGCTGTTTTTT	CASTSSTGELFF
TRBD1	-	TRBV7-9	TRBJ1-1	TGTGCCAGCAGCTTATCCGCAGGGGGTGAAGCTTTCTTT	CASSLSAGGEAFF
TRBD1	-	TRBV28	TRBJ1-6	TGTGCCAGCAGTTCCGGGACAGGGCTCGGGGGCTCACCCCTCCACTTT	CASSSGTGLGGSPLHF
-	-	TRBV19	TRBJ1-1	TGTGCCAGTAGTATAACGGGGTGGGGCACTGAAGCTTTCTTT	CASSITGWGTEAFF
TRBD1	-	TRBV7-9	TRBJ2-2	TGTGCCAGCAGCCTGGACAGGGGGTTCAACGGGGAGCTGTTTTTT	CASSLDRGFNGELFF
-	-	TRBV10-3	TRBJ2-3	TGTGCCATCAAAGGGGCATTCTCCACAGATACGCAGTATTTT	CAIKGAFSTDTQYF
TRBD1	-	TRBV19	TRBJ1-1	TGTGCCAGTAGTATGGGACAGGGCACTGAAGCTTTCTTT	CASSMGQGTEAFF
TRBD2	-	TRBV5-1	TRBJ2-1	TGCGCCAGCAGCTTGACCCTGCTAGCGGGAGGGGGCAATGAGCAGTTCTTC	CASSLTLLAGGGNEQFF
-	-	TRBV4-1	TRBJ2-6	TGCGCCAGCAGCCATGAATCGGCTGGGGCCAACGTCCTGACTTTC	CASSHESAGANVLTF
-	-	TRBV6-5	TRBJ1-5	TGTGCCAGTTATACAGGTCTGGGGAGCAATCAGCCCCAGCATTTT	CASYTGLGSNQPQHF
-	-	TRBV18	TRBJ2-1	TGTGCCAGCTCACAGCGGGACACAGCTCGCAATGAGCAGTTCTTC	CASSQRDTARNEQFF
TRBD1	-	TRBV6-5	TRBJ1-6	TGTGCCAGCAGCCGAACAGGGGACTCACCCCTCCACTTT	CASSRTGDSPLHF
TRBD1	-	TRBV19	TRBJ1-2	TGTGCCAGTAGTATTCTAACCCGGGACAGGGAAGGCTACACCTTC	CASSILTRDREGYTF
-	-	TRBV18	TRBJ2-5	TGTGCCAGCTCAGCAACTACAGGGCGGAAGACCCAGTACTTC	CASSATTGRKTQYF
TRBD1	-	TRBV18	TRBJ2-7	TGTGCCAGCTCACCGGGGACAGCCGCCTACGAGCAGTACTTC	CASSPGTAAYEQYF
-	-	TRBV27	TRBJ1-4	TGTGCCAGCAGGCTGACAGCAACTAATGAAAAACTGTTTTTT	CASRLTATNEKLFF
TRBD1	-	TRBV18	TRBJ1-5	TGTGCCAGCTCCCCCTCAGGGGGAAATCAGCCCCAGCATTTT	CASSPSGGNQPQHF
-	-	TRBV19	TRBJ1-4	TGTGCCAGTAGAGAGGGAGGGACAACTAATGAAAAACTGTTTTTT	CASREGGTTNEKLFF
TRBD1	-	TRBV4-1	TRBJ1-2	TGCGCCAGCAGCCAAGATACAGGGGCACGCACGGGCCGCGGGGGCTACACCTTC	CASSQDTGARTGRGGYTF
-	-	TRBV5-3	TRBJ1-5	TGTGCCAGAAGCTTGGACAGCCGATTACCTGCAGCCCAGCATTTT	CARSLDSRLPAAQHF
TRBD1	once	TRBV19	TRBJ1-4	TGTGCCAGTAGTATAGTTTTCGCCGGGACAGAAAATGAAAAACTGTTTTTT	CASSIVFAGTENEKLFF
-	-	TRBV11-2	TRBJ2-2	TGTGCCAGCAGCACTGGACAGCACGGGGAGCTGTTTTTT	CASSTGQHGELFF
TRBD1	-	TRBV19	TRBJ2-3	TGTGCCAGTAGGAGACAGGGGGAAGATACGCAGTATTTT	CASRRQGEDTQYF
-	-	TRBV12-3/TRBV12-4	TRBJ2-1	TGTGCCAGCAGTCCCTCTACGGCGGGTGAGCAGTTCTTC	CASSPSTAGEQFF
-	-	TRBV9	TRBJ2-3	TGTGCCAGCAGCGGGGATGGGGGCACGGGAACGCAGTATTTT	CASSGDGGTGTQYF
-	-	TRBV24-1	TRBJ1-1	TGTGCCACCAGTGAAACGGGGGCTGAAGCTTTCTTT	CATSETGAEAFF
-	-	TRBV30	TRBJ1-6	TGTGCCTGGAGAATCGGGAACGCAGATAATTCACCCCTCCACTTT	CAWRIGNADNSPLHF
TRBD2	-	TRBV27	TRBJ2-1	TGTGCCAGCAGGACTTTAGCGGGAGAGGGGAATGAGCAGTTCTTC	CASRTLAGEGNEQFF
-	-	TRBV5-5	TRBJ1-3	TGTGCCAGCAGCTTGGTAGGAAACACCATATATTTT	CASSLVGNTIYF
TRBD1	-	TRBV5-8	TRBJ1-1	TGTGCCAGCAGCCAGGGGACAGGAAACACTGAAGCTTTCTTT	CASSQGTGNTEAFF
-	few	TRBV6-1	TRBJ1-5	TGTGCCAGCAGTGAAGGCCAGAACAATCAGCCCCAGCATTTT	CASSEGQNNQPQHF
-	-	TRBV27	TRBJ2-5	TGTGCCAGCAGGGTCGGGGTAGCCCAAGAGACCCAGTACTTC	CASRVGVAQETQYF
TRBD1	-	TRBV5-6	TRBJ1-4	TGTGCCAGCAGAGATGGACAGGGGATTAATGAAAAACTGTTTTTT	CASRDGQGINEKLFF
TRBD1	-	TRBV5-6	TRBJ1-2	TGTGCCAGCAGCCTAAAACAGGGGGTAGCTAACTATGGCTACACCTTC	CASSLKQGVANYGYTF
TRBD2	-	TRBV6-5	TRBJ2-4	TGTGCCAGCAGGGGGGGGGCCAAAAACATTCAGTACTTC	CASRGGAKNIQYF
-	-	TRBV18	TRBJ2-3	TGTGCCAGCTCACCACAAAACACCCTTGGCACAGATACGCAGTATTTT	CASSPQNTLGTDTQYF
-	-	TRBV7-9	TRBJ2-2	TGTGCCAGCAGCTTATCCCGGGGGGCCGGGACCGGGGAGCTGTTTTTT	CASSLSRGAGTGELFF
TRBD1	-	TRBV9	TRBJ2-5	TGTGCCAGCAGCCTGACAGGGATGGAGACCCAGTACTTC	CASSLTGMETQYF
-	-	TRBV28	TRBJ2-7	TGTGCCAGCATTCCGAGCGGGACAGGACATCTTCCCTACGAGCAGTACTTC	CASIPSGTGHLPYEQYF
TRBD2	once	TRBV30	TRBJ2-1	TGTGCCTGGGAGGAAGGACTAGCTTTTTACAATGAGCAGTTCTTC	CAWEEGLAFYNEQFF
-	-	TRBV12-3/TRBV12-4	TRBJ2-3	TGTGCCAGCAGTTTGACCCGGGCGCAGTATTTT	CASSLTRAQYF
-	-	TRBV7-2	TRBJ2-1	TGTGCCAGCAGCTGGGGCAAAGGGCGGATCCAGTTCTTC	CASSWGKGRIQFF
TRBD2	-	TRBV5-6	TRBJ2-1	TGTGCCAGCAGCAGCGGACTAGCTTACAATGAGCAGTTCTTC	CASSSGLAYNEQFF
-	-	TRBV29-1	TRBJ1-1	TGCAGCGTTGAAGGTCCGGGACTCAATCTGCCTGAAGCTTTCTTT	CSVEGPGLNLPEAFF
-	-	TRBV15	TRBJ1-6	TGTGCCACCGCCATCCCGGGACTTGATAATTCACCCCTCCACTTT	CATAIPGLDNSPLHF